This is a list of T cell receptor beta chains from one sample in a study of glioma-infiltrating T cells. TCRdb passed the multiplex PCR reads through MiXCR, listing each CDR3 protein once. This sample has roughly 100,000 distinct CDR3 sequences, with about 30% found just once. The sequencing sample was made of glioma tissue, nonneoplastic brain tissue, or PBMCs (not recorded which). The receptors stem from a human donor with low-grade glioma or glioblastoma, undergoing nonglioma brain surgery, or in good health (not recorded which). Both conserved end residues are part of each CDR3. Each record gives: V gene, J gene, D gene, clone size, CDR3 protein, CDR3 DNA. D genes are given only for firm matches. Size tells how often a clone was seen (once, few, many) or the class of an expanded clone, and some rows leave it out.

V: TRBV6-1
J: TRBJ2-2
D: NA
size: NA
CDR3: CASSPQGTGELLF
DNA: TGTGCCAGCAGCCCACAGGGAACCGGGGAGCTGCTTTTT

V: TRBV11-2
J: TRBJ2-2
D: TRBD1
size: NA
CDR3: CASSPLQGSGELFF
DNA: TGTGCCAGCAGTCCTTTACAGGGGTCCGGGGAGCTGTTTTTT

V: TRBV6-4
J: TRBJ1-2
D: NA
size: NA
CDR3: CASSDDRQDGGYTF
DNA: TGTGCCAGCAGTGACGATCGACAGGACGGAGGCTACACCTTC

V: TRBV20-1
J: TRBJ2-3
D: NA
size: many
CDR3: CSVGLTTDTQYF
DNA: TGCAGTGTAGGGCTAACCACAGATACGCAGTATTTT

V: TRBV19
J: TRBJ1-1
D: TRBD1
size: many
CDR3: CASSTAPIQGYMNTEAFF
DNA: TGTGCCAGTAGTACGGCCCCTATACAGGGGTACATGAACACTGAAGCTTTCTTT

V: TRBV10-3
J: TRBJ2-3
D: TRBD1
size: many
CDR3: CAISENGAGGPDTQYF
DNA: TGTGCCATCAGTGAGAACGGGGCAGGGGGCCCAGATACGCAGTATTTT

V: TRBV6-1
J: TRBJ1-2
D: NA
size: many
CDR3: CASRFQGTNYGYTF
DNA: TGTGCCAGCAGGTTCCAGGGGACTAACTATGGCTACACCTTC

V: TRBV3-1
J: TRBJ2-7
D: NA
size: many
CDR3: CASSQEVPYEQYF
DNA: TGTGCCAGCAGCCAAGAGGTCCCCTACGAGCAGTACTTC

V: TRBV20-1
J: TRBJ1-6
D: NA
size: many
CDR3: CSARNDRYSPLHF
DNA: TGCAGTGCTAGAAACGACAGGTATTCACCCCTCCACTTT

V: TRBV30
J: TRBJ1-1
D: NA
size: few
CDR3: CAWISPRNTEAFF
DNA: TGTGCCTGGATTTCTCCGAGGAACACTGAAGCTTTCTTT

V: TRBV6-2/TRBV6-3
J: TRBJ2-5
D: NA
size: many
CDR3: CASSYSRTLEETQYF
DNA: TGTGCCAGCAGTTACTCGAGGACTCTTGAAGAGACCCAGTACTTC

V: TRBV7-2
J: TRBJ1-2
D: NA
size: few
CDR3: CASSLGQANYGYTF
DNA: TGTGCCAGCAGCTTAGGACAGGCTAACTATGGCTACACCTTC

V: TRBV2
J: TRBJ1-6
D: NA
size: few
CDR3: CASSPTPSYNSPLHF
DNA: TGTGCCAGCAGCCCGACCCCGTCCTATAATTCACCCCTCCACTTT

V: TRBV20-1
J: TRBJ2-7
D: NA
size: once
CDR3: CSTKVTLATYEQYF
DNA: TGCAGTACTAAGGTCACGTTAGCGACCTACGAGCAGTACTTC

V: TRBV7-6
J: TRBJ1-5
D: NA
size: many
CDR3: CASSPSILQPQHF
DNA: TGTGCCAGCAGCCCAAGTATTCTCCAGCCCCAGCATTTT

V: TRBV6-1
J: TRBJ2-7
D: TRBD2
size: NA
CDR3: CASKAGEQYF
DNA: TGTGCCAGCAAAGCGGGGGAGCAGTACTTC

V: TRBV15
J: TRBJ1-6
D: NA
size: many
CDR3: CATSRDGLNSPLHF
DNA: TGTGCCACCAGCAGGGACGGACTTAATTCACCCCTCCACTTT

V: TRBV12-5
J: TRBJ1-1
D: TRBD1
size: NA
CDR3: CASGPPGGIGTEAFF
DNA: TGTGCTAGTGGGCCCCCAGGGGGCATTGGGACTGAAGCTTTCTTT

V: TRBV20-1
J: TRBJ2-7
D: TRBD1
size: few
CDR3: CSVRPLAGQGASYEQYF
DNA: TGCAGTGTCCGACCGCTCGCCGGACAGGGGGCTTCCTACGAGCAGTACTTC

V: TRBV18
J: TRBJ2-1
D: NA
size: many
CDR3: CASSPTNVRYNEQFF
DNA: TGTGCCAGCTCACCCACGAACGTGAGGTACAATGAGCAGTTCTTC

V: TRBV29-1
J: TRBJ2-3
D: NA
size: many
CDR3: CSVDGLDTDTQYF
DNA: TGCAGCGTTGATGGGCTGGACACAGATACGCAGTATTTT

V: TRBV4-1
J: TRBJ2-7
D: NA
size: NA
CDR3: CASSQDLGSLSYEQYF
DNA: TGCGCCAGCAGCCAAGATCTAGGCAGTCTCTCCTACGAGCAGTACTTC

V: TRBV15
J: TRBJ2-3
D: NA
size: many
CDR3: CATSRDLLDTQYF
DNA: TGTGCCACCAGCAGAGACCTGTTGGATACGCAGTATTTT

V: TRBV20-1
J: TRBJ1-1
D: NA
size: many
CDR3: CSASRGGTEAFF
DNA: TGCAGTGCTAGCCGAGGGGGCACTGAAGCTTTCTTT

V: TRBV7-9
J: TRBJ1-2
D: NA
size: few
CDR3: CASSHRTSRLYGYTF
DNA: TGTGCCAGCAGCCACAGGACGTCACGCCTCTATGGCTACACCTTC

V: TRBV9
J: TRBJ2-3
D: TRBD2
size: NA
CDR3: CASSVLAGRTDTQYF
DNA: TGTGCCAGCAGCGTCTTAGCGGGGCGGACAGATACGCAGTATTTT

V: TRBV6-1
J: TRBJ2-1
D: TRBD2
size: many
CDR3: CASRYNTGLGGNEQFF
DNA: TGTGCCAGCAGGTATAATACAGGACTAGGAGGGAATGAGCAGTTCTTC

V: TRBV3-1
J: TRBJ2-4
D: TRBD1
size: few
CDR3: CASSPPTGDIQYF
DNA: TGTGCCAGCAGCCCTCCGACAGGGGACATTCAGTACTTC

V: TRBV6-6
J: TRBJ1-1
D: TRBD1
size: many
CDR3: CASSYEQGARAFF
DNA: TGTGCCAGCAGTTACGAGCAGGGGGCGCGTGCTTTCTTT

V: TRBV6-1
J: TRBJ2-7
D: NA
size: many
CDR3: CASREGTVAYEQYF
DNA: TGTGCCAGCAGGGAGGGGACAGTGGCCTACGAGCAGTACTTC

V: TRBV7-2
J: TRBJ1-5
D: NA
size: many
CDR3: CASSLGGSRDQPQHF
DNA: TGTGCCAGCAGCTTAGGGGGTAGTAGGGATCAGCCCCAGCATTTT

V: TRBV7-9
J: TRBJ2-1
D: NA
size: few
CDR3: CASSLQESYNEQFF
DNA: TGTGCCAGCAGCTTACAAGAGTCCTACAATGAGCAGTTCTTC

V: TRBV29-1
J: TRBJ2-7
D: TRBD1
size: NA
CDR3: CSVRGGLNSYEQYF
DNA: TGCAGCGTTAGAGGGGGCTTAAACTCCTACGAGCAGTACTTC